Below, 17 T cell receptor beta chains from the same sample are listed, as sequenced in a study of identical twins (dated by TCRdb to the mid-2010s). The library was prepared using 5' RACE. This sample was sequenced with an Illumina HiSeq 2000. The public reads were run again by TCRdb, first through fastp at Q25 and then through MiXCR, and only productive beta chains were kept. Each CDR3 protein appears once, grouped with its most common genes and DNA. The sample data list about 720,000 distinct CDR3 sequences, and 8.5% to 9% of these were observed just once. The top ten hold around 0.98% of the sample. This sample also appeared in a second study, on yellow fever vaccine responses in identical twins.

Sequences were obtained from PBMCs. The receptors derive from a woman younger than 35 in good health.

This clonotype came up a few times. The gene calls are TRBV29-1 and TRBJ2-3; 11 bases match TRBD2. The CDR3 consists of 14 residues. From germline, CDR1 is SQVTM and CDR2 ANQGSEA. V shed 7 bases, J shed 2 bases, and the junction held 5 bases outside the gene matches. The CDR3 bases are TGCAGCGCTGTGGGACTAGCGGACACAGATACGCAGTATTTT. Protein product: CSAVGLADTDTQYF.

This clonotype was counted between two and nine times. V gene TRBV10-3 combines with J gene TRBJ2-7; TRBD1 is a possible D gene (6 bases). V lost 7 bases and J lost 3, with 16 bases in between. Germline V CDR1 and CDR2: ENHRY, SYGVKD. CDR3 size: 14 residues. CDR3 in DNA: TGTGCCATCACCGTTAAGGGGGATTTCTACGAGCAGTACTTC. Translation: CAITVKGDFYEQYF.

This clonotype appeared a few times. The V call is TRBV3-1, the J call TRBJ2-7; D perhaps matches TRBD2 (6 bases). Germline-derived CDR1 and CDR2 are LGHDT and YNNKEL (reference sequence). Between the trimmed V and J ends, which lost 4 bases and 3 bases, there was a span of 13 bases. This CDR3 region has 14 residues. CDR3 coding DNA: TGTGCCAGCAGCCCGACTAGGAACTTCTACGAGCAGTACTTC. Translating it yields CASSPTRNFYEQYF.

This clonotype has just a few counts. Here the CDR3 DNA reads TGTGCCAGCAGTATTCCCGGGACCTTGCCCACAGATACGCAGTATTTT. Translation gives CASSIPGTLPTDTQYF. The chain combines TRBV7-9 with TRBJ2-3, with D perhaps being TRBD1 or TRBD2 (5 bases each). Germline V CDR1 and CDR2: SEHNR, FQNEAQ (reference sequence). The CDR3 is 16 residues long. V was clipped by 6 bases and J by 2 bases, with 18 bases between them.

This clonotype was seen ten or more times. J is TRBJ2-1 and V is TRBV29-1; D gene uncertain. Germline CDR1 SQVTM, CDR2 ANQGSEA. Trimming pared 3 bases from V and 9 bases from J, leaving 9 bases between. The CDR3 is made up of 11 amino acids. The CDR3 region is CSVEGLFEQFF. The CDR3 DNA sequence: TGCAGCGTTGAGGGTTTATTTGAGCAGTTCTTC.

This clonotype was detected a few times. The CDR3 nucleotides read TGCAGTGCTAGAGATAGGCGGGTGAGCACAGATACGCAGTATTTT. This translates into CSARDRRVSTDTQYF. The rearrangement uses TRBV20-1 and TRBJ2-3, with D possibly TRBD2 on 5 matching bases. CDR3 size: 15 residues. Trimming shortened V by 0 bases and J by 0 bases, and 10 bases separated the two germline ends. Germline-derived CDR1 and CDR2 are DFQATT and SNEGSKA (reference sequence).

The chain employs TRBV27 and TRBJ2-1, with D tentatively TRBD2 (5 bases). The V gene's germline CDR1 is MNHEY and CDR2 SMNVEV (reference sequence). The CDR3 consists of 12 residues. V was trimmed by 5 bases and J by 15 bases, leaving 17 bases between them. CDR3 amino acids: CASSPPGVVLFF. The CDR3 DNA reads TGTGCCAGCAGTCCCCCCGGGGTTGTTCTGTTCTTC.

This clonotype was counted only a few times. The chain links TRBV10-3 to TRBJ2-7; TRBD1 is a possible D gene (5 bases). The V gene's germline CDR1 is ENHRY and CDR2 SYGVKD. This CDR3 contains 14 residues. V lost 0 bases and J 3 bases, leaving 9 bases between the germline ends. CDR3 loop: CAISESKTVYEQYF. The CDR3 DNA sequence: TGTGCCATCAGTGAGTCAAAGACAGTCTACGAGCAGTACTTC.

CDR3 DNA sequence: TGTGCCAGCAGCGCAGACAGTTGGGTCTCCTACGAGCAGTACTTC. Translation: CASSADSWVSYEQYF. The chain has TRBV12-3 or TRBV12-4 and TRBJ2-7; tentative D call: TRBD1 (5 bases). V lost 6 bases, J lost 0 bases, and 15 bases lay in between. This CDR3 region has 15 residues.

This clonotype was detected a few times. The chain couples TRBV6-2 or TRBV6-3 to TRBJ2-7, with 14 bases that match TRBD2. The CDR3 loop spans 15 amino acids. V was pared by 4 bases and J by 6 bases, with 5 bases of the junction left unmatched. The V gene's germline CDR1 is MNHEY and CDR2 SVGEGT. The CDR3 region is CASSWWTSGRREQYF. In DNA, the CDR3 is TGTGCCAGCAGTTGGTGGACTAGCGGGAGGCGCGAGCAGTACTTC.

This clonotype was found a few times. The genes are TRBV4-3 and TRBJ2-1, with D uncertain. The CDR3 covers 14 residues. V gave up 1 base and J gave up 8 bases, with 12 bases separating them. Per germline, CDR1 LGHNA and CDR2 YSLEER. The CDR3 is CASSQARVRHEQFF. The CDR3 nucleotides are TGCGCCAGCAGCCAAGCACGAGTGAGGCATGAGCAGTTCTTC.

The gene calls are TRBV10-3 and TRBJ2-3, with 8 bases fitting TRBD1. Trimming removed 5 bases from V and 2 bases from J; junction bases left unmatched: 18. Looked up from germline, CDR1 is ENHRY and CDR2 is SYGVKD. CDR3 length equals 19 residues. The CDR3 protein is CAISLGTGPLLLLTDTQYF. The CDR3 bases are TGTGCCATCAGTTTAGGGACAGGACCTCTTCTTCTTCTCACAGATACGCAGTATTTT.

This clonotype has only a few counts. The CDR3 bases are TGCAGTGCTAGGGACGGGGCGTCCAAAAACATTCAGTACTTC. This sequence encodes CSARDGASKNIQYF. The chain combines TRBV20-1 with TRBJ2-4, with D perhaps given as TRBD1 or TRBD2 (5 bases each). Germline-derived CDR1 and CDR2 are DFQATT and SNEGSKA (reference sequence). CDR3 length: 14 amino acids. V was clipped by 3 bases and J by 2 bases, with 11 bases between them.

The gene calls are TRBV6-2 or TRBV6-3 and TRBJ1-5; possibly TRBD1 for D (5 bases). V lost 7 bases to trimming and J lost 2 bases, with 15 bases between them. CDR1 is MNHEY and CDR2 is SVGEGT in the germline V gene. This CDR3 comprises 15 residues. CDR3 residues: CASTNAGLGNQPQHF. In nucleotides, the CDR3 is TGTGCCAGCACCAACGCGGGACTTGGCAATCAGCCCCAGCATTTT.

This clonotype was seen at least ten times. The V gene is TRBV24-1, the J gene TRBJ2-1; possible D gene TRBD1, 5 bases. The CDR3 is 13 residues long. Germline V gives CDR1 KGHDR, CDR2 SFDVKD. V was pared by 7 bases and J by 5 bases, with 11 bases between. The CDR3 loop reads CATRGDSNNEQFF. CDR3 nucleotides: TGTGCCACCAGGGGTGACAGTAACAATGAGCAGTTCTTC.

The chain joins TRBV12-3 or TRBV12-4 to TRBJ2-1; 9 nucleotides line up with TRBD2. The CDR3 totals 14 residues. With 6 bases clipped from V and 12 bases from J, the junction kept 12 bases outside the gene matches. The CDR3 region is CASSHPGGGAPQFF. The CDR3 nucleotides read TGTGCCAGCAGCCACCCTGGCGGGGGGGCTCCGCAGTTCTTC.

The rearrangement links TRBV7-2 to TRBJ2-7, with 13 nucleotides matching TRBD2. V shed 5 bases and J 9 bases; nucleotides not matched to a gene: 7. Germline V CDR1 and CDR2: SGHTA, FQGNSA. The CDR3 length is 14 residues. DNA of the CDR3: TGTGCCAGCAGCCCGGAGGGACTAGCGGGGCGGCAGTACTTC. It codes for CASSPEGLAGRQYF. The full variable domain, completed using reference TRBV7-2 and TRBJ2-7, is GAGVSQSPSNKVTEKGKDVELRCDPISGHTALYWYRQSLGQGLEFLIYFQGNSAPDKSGLPSDRFSAERTGGSVSTLTIQRTQQEDSAVYLCASSPEGLAGRQYFGPGTRLTVT.